The next 22 T cell receptor beta chains were all read from a single sample in a study of T cell responses to AZD1222 COVID-19 vaccine. This table comes from immunoSEQ multiplex PCR, and its TCRdb copy is limited to in-frame clones, with some not included. This table holds 150,000 or so clones, 85% to 90% found once. The sample consisted of peripheral blood, taken on day 0 of AZD1222 vaccination. The receptors were gathered from an adult in good health.

This chain uses TRBV19 with TRBJ1-1, with a tentative D call TRBD1 (6 bases). The CDR3 length is 13 residues. Trimming took off 7 bases at V and 6 bases at J, with 15 bases between the two ends. Looked up from germline, CDR1 is LNHDA and CDR2 is SQIVND (reference sequence). The CDR3 bases are TGTGCCAGTAACAGGGATGGAGTACCTGAAGCTTTCTTT. Its translation is CASNRDGVPEAFF.

This chain joins TRBV28 and TRBJ1-2; maybe TRBD1 (5 bases). CDR3 length: 14 amino acids. Trimming removed 6 bases from V and 0 bases from J, with 11 bases in between. Germline V gene data show CDR1 as MDHEN and CDR2 as SYDVKM. The CDR3 sequence is CASSPGTANYGYTF. CDR3 DNA sequence: TGTGCCAGCAGCCCAGGGACGGCTAACTATGGCTACACCTTC.

The chain uses TRBV7-6 and TRBJ1-4, with TRBD1 as a possible D gene (6 bases). The CDR3 sequence is 15 residues long. Trimming removed 3 bases from V and 2 bases from J, with 10 bases in between. CDR1 is SGHVS, CDR2 FNYEAQ, per germline. CDR3 nucleotides: TGTGCCAGCAGCTTGGGACATCTCACTAATGAAAAACTGTTTTTT. Its protein is CASSLGHLTNEKLFF.

The chain recombines TRBV5-4 with TRBJ1-2; tentatively, D is TRBD1 (5 bases). This CDR3 comprises 14 residues. Germline-derived CDR1 and CDR2 are SGHNT and YYREEE (reference sequence). V lost 2 bases to trimming and J lost 5 bases, with 13 bases between them. Here the CDR3 DNA reads TGTGCCAGCAGCTTAACCGGGACCGCTTATGGCTACACCTTC. It translates to CASSLTGTAYGYTF.

The CDR3: CASSPKDRHEQFF. CDR3 bases: TGTGCCAGCAGCCCCAAGGACAGACATGAGCAGTTCTTC. The chain is built from TRBV5-4 and TRBJ2-1; weak D call: TRBD1 (6 bases). The CDR3 consists of 13 residues. Germline assignment: CDR1 SGHNT and CDR2 YYREEE (reference sequence). Trimming left V 4 bases short and J 8 bases short, with 13 bases between.

This chain joins TRBV5-1 and TRBJ1-1, with D possibly TRBD1 on 5 matching bases. The CDR3 is 15 residues long. V was shortened by 2 bases and J by 4 bases, with 15 bases between the two germline ends. Germline CDR1 SGHRS, CDR2 YFSETQ. The DNA for the CDR3 is TGCGCCAGCAGCTTAGGGACCTCCGTGGGCACTGAAGCTTTCTTT. Its protein product is CASSLGTSVGTEAFF.

The gene calls are TRBV10-3 and TRBJ2-1; D may be TRBD1 (6 bases). Trimming cost V 2 bases and J 7 bases, with 9 bases left between them. The CDR3 is 13 residues long. Germline V gene data show CDR1 as ENHRY and CDR2 as SYGVKD. In DNA, the CDR3 is TGTGCCATCAGTGAGCCAGGGGTGAATGAGCAGTTCTTC. Protein product: CAISEPGVNEQFF.

J is TRBJ2-5 and V is TRBV4-1, with unresolved D. V dropped 0 bases and J dropped 4 bases, with 12 bases sitting between them. CDR3 length: 15 residues. Germline values: CDR1 MGHRA, CDR2 YSYEKL. The CDR3 nucleotides read TGCGCCAGCAGCCAAGATTGGGGTTACTCAGAGACCCAGTACTTC. As protein: CASSQDWGYSETQYF.

The chain has TRBV28 and TRBJ2-7, with TRBD2 as a possible D gene (6 bases). The CDR3 extends over 13 amino acids. Germline assignment: CDR1 MDHEN and CDR2 SYDVKM. The ends were cut back, 4 bases at V and 1 base at J, with 8 bases in the middle. The CDR3 nucleotides are TGTGCCAGCAGTTCGGGGGAATCCTACGAGCAGTACTTC. This encodes CASSSGESYEQYF. Combining the CDR3 with reference TRBV28 and TRBJ2-7 gives the whole variable domain DVKVTQSSRYLVKRTGEKVFLECVQDMDHENMFWYRQDPGLGLRLIYFSYDVKMKEKGDIPEGYSVSREKKERFSLILESASTNQTSMYLCASSSGESYEQYFGPGTRLTVT.

The rearrangement uses TRBV12-3 or TRBV12-4 and TRBJ2-2, with a weak D call TRBD2 (5 bases). Trimming cost V 5 bases and J 6 bases, with 10 bases left between them. The CDR3 has 13 amino acids. The CDR3 loop is CASSGSSAGELFF. In DNA, the CDR3 is TGTGCCAGCAGTGGGAGTTCTGCCGGGGAGCTGTTTTTT.

This clone was detected only once. The V call is TRBV6-5, the J call TRBJ1-1; 7 bases are a match to TRBD1. Trimming at V came to 7 bases and at J to 4 bases, leaving 3 bases not matched to a gene. Germline V lookup: CDR1 MNHEY, CDR2 SVGAGI. The CDR3 sequence is 12 residues long. The CDR3 sequence is CASMKGATEAFF. The CDR3 DNA is TGTGCCAGCATGAAGGGGGCCACTGAAGCTTTCTTT.

The chain joins TRBV6-4 to TRBJ1-5; TRBD1 agrees at 8 bases. There are 15 residues in the CDR3. The germline V gene has CDR1 MRHNA and CDR2 SNTAGT. Germline trimming cut 0 bases from V and 2 bases from J; bases unmatched to any gene: 0. Written as DNA, the CDR3 is TGTGCCAGCAGTGACTCGACAGGGGGCAATCAGCCCCAGCATTTT. As protein: CASSDSTGGNQPQHF.

This chain connects TRBV20-1 to TRBJ1-2; weak D call: TRBD1 (5 bases). This CDR3 contains 13 residues. V dropped 3 bases and J dropped 2 bases, with 10 bases sitting between them. In germline, CDR1 is DFQATT, CDR2 SNEGSKA (reference sequence). Here the CDR3 DNA reads TGCAGTGCTAGTTACGGGGGGAACTATGGCTACACCTTC. It codes for CSASYGGNYGYTF.

This rearrangement joins TRBV2 to TRBJ1-2; 8 nucleotides match TRBD1. CDR3 size: 12 residues. J gave up 7 bases and V 6 bases, and 4 bases lay outside the gene matches. Germline values: CDR1 SNHLY, CDR2 FYNNEI. The CDR3: CASRTGGGGYTF. In DNA form, the CDR3 reads TGTGCCAGCAGAACAGGGGGGGGTGGCTACACCTTC.

This clone was found once. This chain joins TRBV5-1 and TRBJ1-4, with D unresolved. Trimming stripped 0 bases from V and 4 bases from J, with 7 bases between. The germline gives CDR1 SGHRS, CDR2 YFSETQ. The CDR3 loop spans 14 amino acids. This chain's CDR3 is CASSLVGINEKLFF. The CDR3 DNA reads as TGCGCCAGCAGCTTGGTCGGGATTAATGAAAAACTGTTTTTT.

This clone was found a few times. Other DNA sequences in the same sample also yield this CDR3. This sequence joins TRBV27 and TRBJ2-7, with D hard to call. The CDR3 covers 13 residues. The V gene's germline CDR1 is MNHEY and CDR2 SMNVEV (reference sequence). Trimming stripped 0 bases from V and 2 bases from J, with 5 bases between. DNA of the CDR3: TGTGCCAGCAGTTTATCCCCCACCTACGAGCAGTACTTC. It is translated as CASSLSPTYEQYF.

The chain carries TRBV6-5 and TRBJ2-7; 8 bases are a match to TRBD1. From germline, CDR1 is MNHEY and CDR2 SVGAGI. J was trimmed by 0 bases and V by 6 bases; bases with no gene match: 7. The CDR3 extends over 15 amino acids. CDR3 loop: CASSPGQVHSYEQYF. CDR3 coding DNA: TGTGCCAGCAGCCCGGGACAGGTCCACTCCTACGAGCAGTACTTC.

The J gene is TRBJ1-4, the V gene TRBV4-2; 7 bases match TRBD1. Germline CDR1 and CDR2: LGHNA and YNFKEQ. This CDR3 contains 16 residues. The J segment lost 6 bases and the V segment lost 1 base, leaving 8 bases of the junction unmatched. Written as DNA, the CDR3 is TGTGCCAGCAGCCAAGTCGGGCAGGGGGAGGATGAAAAACTGTTTTTT. Translation: CASSQVGQGEDEKLFF.

Notes on this clone: A junction boundary mismatches the germline segment, possibly from a read error. This rearrangement joins TRBV5-1 to TRBJ2-7; 7 bases are a match to TRBD1. Looked up from germline, CDR1 is SGHRS and CDR2 is YFSETQ. CDR3 length: 15 residues. The chain's CDR3 is CASSLVGGRSSEQYF. CDR3 nucleotide sequence: TGCGCCAGCAGCTTGGTAGGGGGCCGGTCCTCCGAGCAGTACTTC.

This chain links TRBV19 with TRBJ1-5; D might be TRBD1 (5 bases). The CDR3 spans 16 residues. Trimming left V 2 bases short and J 4 bases short, with 15 bases between. Germline V gives CDR1 LNHDA, CDR2 SQIVND (reference sequence). The CDR3, as DNA: TGTGCCAGTAGTATACCCTCGGGGCAGGGTAATCAGCCCCAGCATTTT. Protein: CASSIPSGQGNQPQHF. Together with reference TRBV19 and TRBJ1-5, the CDR3 gives the full variable domain: DGGITQSPKYLFRKEGQNVTLSCEQNLNHDAMYWYRQDPGQGLRLIYYSQIVNDFQKGDIAEGYSVSREKKESFPLTVTSAQKNPTAFYLCASSIPSGQGNQPQHFGDGTRLSIL.

This chain connects TRBV28 to TRBJ1-1, with a tentative D call TRBD1 (6 bases). The CDR3 extends over 15 amino acids. V was pared by 2 bases and J by 5 bases, with 15 bases between. The germline V gene encodes CDR1 MDHEN and CDR2 SYDVKM. Written as DNA, the CDR3 is TGTGCCAGCAGTTTAGGGGCTCCCCAGGGGACTGAAGCTTTCTTT. It encodes CASSLGAPQGTEAFF.

This clone showed up just a few times. V gene TRBV30 combines with J gene TRBJ1-1; D remains unclear. Germline lookup yields CDR1 GTSNPN and CDR2 SVGIG (reference sequence). The CDR3 length is 12 residues. V gave up 2 bases and J gave up 5 bases, with 9 bases separating them. DNA of the CDR3: TGTGCCTGGAGTTACGGAGAGACTGAAGCTTTCTTT. This translates into CAWSYGETEAFF.